What follows are 21 T cell receptor beta chains derived from one specimen sequenced in a study of CD8 T cells in ankylosing spondylitis. One entry per CDR3 protein, called by TCRdb with MiXCR from the 5' RACE reads. The table has around 150,000 distinct CDR3 sequences, 10% to 12% seen once; the top ten hold 3.5% to 5%. Specimen: blood, either unsorted or a sorted T cell fraction (not recorded which). The source is a female donor with ankylosing spondylitis or in good health (not recorded which).

This clonotype was seen a handful of times. This sequence joins TRBV5-4 and TRBJ1-2; D uncertain. The CDR3 runs 13 residues. In germline, CDR1 is SGHNT, CDR2 YYREEE (reference sequence). V was shortened by 0 bases and J by 8 bases, with 11 bases between the two germline ends. Here the CDR3 reads CASSLDGVSGYTF. The CDR3 coding sequence is TGTGCCAGCAGCTTGGATGGGGTGAGCGGCTACACCTTC.

This clonotype was picked up many times. CDR3 in amino acids: CASSYSHFNQPQHF. The CDR3 nucleotides read TGTGCCAGCAGTTACTCACACTTCAATCAGCCCCAGCATTTT. The gene calls are TRBV6-5 and TRBJ1-5; D not resolved. The germline V gene has CDR1 MNHEY and CDR2 SVGAGI. The V end lost 0 bases, the J end lost 3 bases, and 6 bases lay between the germline ends. This CDR3 is 14 amino acids long.

The sample holds many counts of this clonotype. J is TRBJ2-1 and V is TRBV4-2, with 7 bases lining up with TRBD2. Germline assignment: CDR1 LGHNA and CDR2 YNFKEQ. The CDR3 runs 20 residues. V trimming: 1 base; J trimming: 0 bases; junction bases outside the gene matches: 15. CDR3 loop: CASSQVPTRAVAGSYNEQFF. DNA for the CDR3: TGTGCCAGCAGCCAAGTCCCTACCCGCGCGGTAGCGGGCTCCTACAATGAGCAGTTCTTC.

This clonotype has a count of ten or more. The chain combines TRBV7-3 with TRBJ2-3, with D perhaps TRBD1 or TRBD2 (5 bases each). With 1 base removed from V and 3 bases from J, the gap between germline ends came to 11 bases. The CDR3 covers 15 residues. The germline gives CDR1 SGHTA, CDR2 FQGTGA. The CDR3 sequence: CASSLMRGGTDTQYF. In nucleotides, the CDR3 is TGTGCCAGCAGCTTAATGAGGGGTGGGACAGATACGCAGTATTTT. Full variable domain (remainder filled in from reference TRBV7-3 and TRBJ2-3): GAGVSQTPSNKVTEKGKYVELRCDPISGHTALYWYRQSLGQGPEFLIYFQGTGAADDSGLPNDRFFAVRPEGSVSTLKIQRTERGDSAVYLCASSLMRGGTDTQYFGPGTRLTVL.

This clonotype was seen ten or more times. The chain joins TRBV28 to TRBJ1-1; maybe TRBD1 (6 bases). The CDR3 runs 13 residues. Germline CDR1 reads MDHEN; CDR2 reads SYDVKM. V lost 6 bases and J 2 bases, leaving 10 bases between the germline ends. In DNA form, the CDR3 reads TGTGCCAGCAGCACAGGGATCAACACTGAAGCTTTCTTT. Encoded protein: CASSTGINTEAFF.

This clonotype occurred many times. The chain employs TRBV19 and TRBJ1-1, with 8 bases that match TRBD1. CDR3 length equals 13 residues. Germline CDR1 and CDR2: LNHDA and SQIVND (reference sequence). J gave up 4 bases and V 3 bases, and 1 base lay outside the gene matches. This CDR3 reads CASSITGGTEAFF. CDR3 in DNA: TGTGCCAGTAGTATTACAGGGGGCACTGAAGCTTTCTTT.

This clonotype was recorded many times. The chain has TRBV14 and TRBJ1-4, with D perhaps TRBD1 (5 bases). Trimming took off 5 bases at V and 10 bases at J, with 14 bases between the two ends. The CDR3 length is 13 residues. Germline CDR1 reads SGHDN; CDR2 reads FVKESK. The CDR3 DNA sequence: TGTGCCAGCAGCGACACCTCCGGGGGAAAACTGTTTTTT. Residues: CASSDTSGGKLFF.

In its sample, this clonotype was seen a few times. The DNA for the CDR3 is TGTGCCAGCTCACCACCTCAAGAGACCCAGTACTTC. The encoded protein is CASSPPQETQYF. This chain links TRBV18 with TRBJ2-5; the D is unclear. Germline-derived CDR1 and CDR2 are KGHSH and LQKENI. This CDR3 contains 12 residues. V shed 0 bases and J shed 2 bases, with 1 base lying between them.

This clonotype was found many times. The chain employs TRBV5-1 and TRBJ1-3; possibly TRBD1 for D (6 bases). V lost 0 bases to trimming and J lost 2 bases, with 9 bases between them. The germline V gene has CDR1 SGHRS and CDR2 YFSETQ. The CDR3 runs to 15 residues. The CDR3 here is CASSLEGVPGNTIYF. The CDR3 nucleotides are TGCGCCAGCAGCTTGGAGGGGGTGCCTGGAAACACCATATATTTT. The variable domain in full, with the rest retrieved from reference TRBV5-1 and TRBJ1-3, is KAGVTQTPRYLIKTRGQQVTLSCSPISGHRSVSWYQQTPGQGLQFLFEYFSETQRNKGNFPGRFSGRQFSNSRSEMNVSTLELGDSALYLCASSLEGVPGNTIYFGEGSWLTVV.

This clonotype was detected many times. V gene TRBV11-2 combines with J gene TRBJ2-7; tentatively, D is TRBD2 (5 bases). The V end was cut by 2 bases, the J end by 3 bases, with 17 bases between. Germline CDR1 SGHAT, CDR2 FQNNGV. The CDR3 covers 16 residues. CDR3 nucleotide sequence: TGTGCCAGCAGCTTACTCCCGCGGGCGGGTCTCTACGAGCAGTACTTC. As protein: CASSLLPRAGLYEQYF.

In the case of this clonotype: The junction departs from germline at one end; a sequencing error may be responsible. The gene calls are TRBV10-1 and TRBJ2-4; 7 bases align to TRBD1. CDR3 size: 15 residues. Per germline, CDR1 WNHNN and CDR2 SYGVQD (reference sequence). The CDR3 nucleotides read TGCGCTAGCAGTGAGTCTAGACAGGGAGAGTACATTCAGTACTTC. This translates into CASSESRQGEYIQYF.

This clonotype was found a few times. The rearrangement links TRBV28 to TRBJ1-5, with TRBD1 matching 7 bases. The V gene end was trimmed by 11 bases and the J gene end by 3 bases; junction bases not matched to a gene: 10. Germline V gene data show CDR1 as MDHEN and CDR2 as SYDVKM. This CDR3 contains 14 residues. The CDR3, as DNA: TGTGCCGCTAGGGGAGGGGGCAACAATCAGCCCCAGCATTTT. It specifies CAARGGGNNQPQHF.

J is TRBJ2-7 and V is TRBV6-6; 8 bases fit TRBD2. V was pared by 2 bases and J by 1 base, with 10 bases of the junction left unmatched. From germline, CDR1 is MNHNY and CDR2 SVGAGI (reference sequence). CDR3 length equals 17 residues. The CDR3 DNA sequence: TGTGCCAGCAGTTACCGGTCCGGGGGGGGCGCTTCCTACGAGCAGTACTTC. This encodes CASSYRSGGGASYEQYF.

This clonotype was found many times. V is TRBV6-6 and J is TRBJ1-2; a possible D gene is TRBD1 (5 bases). V was clipped by 6 bases and J by 4 bases, with 12 bases between them. In germline, CDR1 is MNHNY, CDR2 SVGAGI (reference sequence). This CDR3 has 13 residues. The chain's CDR3 is CASRGGALYGYTF. As DNA, the CDR3 is TGTGCCAGCAGGGGTGGGGCCCTCTATGGCTACACCTTC.

This clonotype was counted ten times or more. The chain recombines TRBV28 with TRBJ1-5, with 8 bases aligning to TRBD1. J was trimmed by 3 bases and V by 7 bases; bases with no gene match: 8. Germline CDR1 reads MDHEN; CDR2 reads SYDVKM. This CDR3 comprises 15 residues. The CDR3 DNA reads TGTGCCAGCACCCCGGACAGGGATTACAATCAGCCCCAGCATTTT. Its translation: CASTPDRDYNQPQHF.

This clonotype was observed at least ten times. This chain uses TRBV11-2 with TRBJ2-1; D is unresolved. CDR1 and CDR2 (germline): SGHAT, FQNNGV. V lost 0 bases to trimming and J lost 0 bases, with 6 bases between them. This CDR3 has 15 amino acids. The CDR3 nucleotides are TGTGCCAGCAGCTTAGAGAGTAGCTCCTACAATGAGCAGTTCTTC. Translated: CASSLESSSYNEQFF.

The chain uses TRBV6-1 and TRBJ1-2; D unresolved. CDR1 is MNHNS, CDR2 SASEGT, per germline. The CDR3 totals 15 residues. V lost 0 bases, J lost 4 bases, and 12 bases lay in between. In DNA form, the CDR3 reads TGTGCCAGCAGTGAAGCGAGAGGAGTTAGCTATGGCTACACCTTC. Translation gives CASSEARGVSYGYTF.

The chain combines TRBV24-1 with TRBJ2-3; 10 positions match TRBD1. Looked up from germline, CDR1 is KGHDR and CDR2 is SFDVKD. Trimming removed 7 bases from V and 5 bases from J; junction bases left unmatched: 11. The CDR3 is 16 residues long. The DNA for the CDR3 is TGTGCCACCAGCGCCATGGACAGGGGGGATGGAGATACGCAGTATTTT. Residues: CATSAMDRGDGDTQYF.

This clonotype appeared once. The chain recombines TRBV20-1 with TRBJ2-1, with 12 bases that match TRBD2. Germline V gives CDR1 DFQATT, CDR2 SNEGSKA (reference sequence). The CDR3 has 14 amino acids. The trim removed 6 bases at V and 8 bases at J, leaving 8 bases unmatched. The CDR3 sequence is CSARTSGRFDEQFF. CDR3 nucleotides: TGCAGTGCCAGAACTAGCGGGAGGTTCGATGAGCAGTTCTTC.

On this clonotype: Mismatch with germline at one junction end may stem from a read error. The chain is built from TRBV20-1 and TRBJ2-7, with a weak D call TRBD2 (5 bases). The germline CDR1 and CDR2 sequences are DFQATT and SNEGSKA (reference sequence). The CDR3 totals 14 residues. Here the CDR3 DNA reads TGCAGTGCTAGAGAGAACCAGCGGTCCTACGAGCAGTGCTTC. Its protein product is CSARENQRSYEQCF.

In this sample, this clonotype turned up many times. The chain employs TRBV29-1 and TRBJ2-5; D is undetermined. CDR3 length: 11 residues. V shed 6 bases and J shed 0 bases, with 5 bases lying between them. Germline-derived CDR1 and CDR2 are SQVTM and ANQGSEA. In nucleotides, the CDR3 is TGCAGCGTCAGGAACCAAGAGACCCAGTACTTC. Translated, it gives CSVRNQETQYF.